This is a list of T cell receptor beta chains from one sample in a study of blood T cell repertoires in COVID-19. The repertoire was sequenced with immunoSEQ multiplex PCR; TCRdb's copy has only in-frame clones and lacks some. The data contain under 300,000 clones, approximately 90% of them singletons. Sequenced input: peripheral blood. These receptors were collected from a woman in her thirties or forties who had recovered from COVID-19. Both conserved end residues are part of each CDR3. Each record gives: D gene, J gene, V gene, clone size, CDR3 protein, CDR3 DNA. The D gene is left open where the match is weak. Clone sizes are given selectively: once, few, many, or a class where the clone is expanded.

TRBD1	TRBJ2-7	TRBV18	NA	CASSPDRAYEQYF	TGTGCCAGCTCACCCGACAGGGCCTACGAGCAGTACTTC
NA	TRBJ2-3	TRBV18	NA	CASSPGRPTSTDTQYF	TGTGCCAGCTCACCAGGCAGGCCGACAAGCACAGATACGCAGTATTTT
TRBD1	TRBJ2-1	TRBV11-2	NA	CASSLDLGQGYNEQFF	TGTGCCAGCAGCTTAGATTTAGGACAGGGATACAATGAGCAGTTCTTC
NA	TRBJ1-2	TRBV6-5	once	CASTRQGNYGYTF	TGTGCCAGCACCCGGCAGGGGAACTATGGCTACACCTTC
TRBD1	TRBJ1-4	TRBV5-5	NA	CASSWPLTGESGFEKLFF	TGTGCCAGCAGCTGGCCCCTTACAGGGGAAAGCGGTTTTGAAAAACTGTTTTTT
TRBD2	TRBJ2-7	TRBV11-2	NA	CASSSDRTSGRNEQYF	TGTGCCAGCAGCTCGGACCGGACTAGCGGGAGAAACGAGCAGTACTTC
NA	TRBJ1-1	TRBV18	NA	CASSPPGRGNTEAFF	TGTGCCAGCTCACCACCTGGCAGGGGGAACACTGAAGCTTTCTTT
NA	TRBJ2-7	TRBV19	NA	CASSPRTSGSYEQYF	TGTGCCAGTAGTCCTCGCACGTCAGGAAGCTACGAGCAGTACTTC
TRBD1	TRBJ2-1	TRBV7-9	NA	CASSFLGQADNEQFF	TGTGCCAGCAGCTTCCTCGGACAGGCAGACAATGAGCAGTTCTTC
TRBD2	TRBJ2-7	TRBV7-8	NA	CASSLSGLAGSYEQYF	TGTGCCAGCAGCTTAAGCGGCTTAGCGGGCTCCTACGAGCAGTACTTC
TRBD1	TRBJ2-3	TRBV28	NA	CASSLQGIVTQYF	TGTGCCAGCAGTCTACAGGGGATAGTCACGCAGTATTTT
TRBD1	TRBJ1-2	TRBV5-6	NA	CASSTPGQKYGYTF	TGTGCCAGCAGCACCCCGGGACAGAAGTATGGCTACACCTTC
NA	TRBJ2-1	TRBV11-2	once	CASSLARNEQFF	TGTGCCAGCAGCTTAGCCAGGAATGAGCAGTTCTTC
TRBD2	TRBJ2-5	TRBV9	NA	CASSAGLGMLGETQYF	TGTGCCAGCAGCGCGGGACTAGGGATGCTCGGAGAGACCCAGTACTTC
TRBD1	TRBJ1-5	TRBV27	NA	CASSHGTANQPQHF	TGTGCCAGCAGTCATGGGACAGCCAATCAGCCCCAGCATTTT
NA	TRBJ2-1	TRBV15	few	CATSRTGSSYNEQFF	TGTGCCACCAGCAGAACGGGTAGCTCCTACAATGAGCAGTTCTTC
NA	TRBJ1-2	TRBV19	NA	CASRESGRTYGYTF	TGTGCCAGTAGGGAATCGGGGAGAACATATGGCTACACCTTC
TRBD1	TRBJ1-6	TRBV3-1/TRBV3-2	NA	CASSLGQPNSPLHF	TGTGCCAGCAGCCTGGGACAGCCGAATTCACCCCTCCACTTT
NA	TRBJ1-2	TRBV6-6	NA	CASWGGGRYTF	TGTGCCAGCTGGGGAGGGGGACGCTACACCTTC
TRBD2	TRBJ2-5	TRBV5-4	NA	CASRPGLEPQETQYF	TGTGCCAGCAGACCGGGACTAGAGCCCCAAGAGACCCAGTACTTC
NA	TRBJ2-7	TRBV30	once	CAWRFGSSYEQYF	TGTGCCTGGAGATTTGGGAGTTCCTACGAGCAGTACTTC
TRBD1	TRBJ1-5	TRBV6-2/TRBV6-3	NA	CASSFNQGVSNQPQHF	TGTGCCAGCAGTTTCAACCAGGGGGTAAGCAATCAGCCCCAGCATTTT
NA	TRBJ1-2	TRBV10-3	NA	CAISEQGTGYTF	TGTGCCATCAGTGAGCAGGGGACGGGCTACACCTTC
TRBD2	TRBJ2-2	TRBV6-2/TRBV6-3	NA	CASSPPGLALANTGELFF	TGTGCCAGCAGCCCCCCGGGACTAGCGCTTGCGAACACCGGGGAGCTGTTTTTT
NA	TRBJ2-2	TRBV18	NA	CASSPLSGNTGELFF	TGTGCCAGCTCACCACTCTCGGGGAACACCGGGGAGCTGTTTTTT
NA	TRBJ1-2	TRBV27	NA	CASSLRGGEAGYTF	TGTGCCAGCAGTTTGCGAGGGGGGGAGGCTGGCTACACCTTC
TRBD2	TRBJ2-2	TRBV5-4	NA	CASSRGLAGGTGELFF	TGTGCCAGCAGCCGGGGACTAGCGGGAGGCACCGGGGAGCTGTTTTTT
NA	TRBJ2-4	TRBV5-3	NA	CARSFVGQPLIAKNIQYF	TGTGCCAGAAGCTTTGTGGGGCAGCCCCTTATAGCCAAAAACATTCAGTACTTC
NA	TRBJ1-2	TRBV5-5	NA	CASSLEWEGYTF	TGTGCCAGCAGCTTGGAGTGGGAGGGCTACACCTTC
NA	TRBJ1-2	TRBV19	NA	CASSGAGYGYTF	TGTGCCAGTAGTGGGGCAGGCTATGGCTACACCTTC
TRBD2	TRBJ2-2	TRBV9	NA	CASSPLPGGLTPGTYTGELFF	TGTGCCAGCAGCCCCCTCCCGGGGGGACTAACACCGGGGACCTACACCGGGGAGCTGTTTTTT
TRBD1	TRBJ1-4	TRBV18	NA	CASSPLGQVNEKLFF	TGTGCCAGCTCACCTTTAGGACAGGTTAATGAAAAACTGTTTTTT
TRBD2	TRBJ2-4	TRBV28	NA	CATWGGVAKNIQYF	TGTGCCACCTGGGGGGGGGTAGCCAAAAACATTCAGTACTTC
TRBD1	TRBJ1-2	TRBV2	few	CASKNRDRVFYGYTF	TGTGCCAGCAAAAACCGGGACAGGGTTTTCTATGGCTACACCTTC
NA	TRBJ2-3	TRBV4-2	NA	CASSPLGSATDTQYF	TGTGCCAGCAGCCCCCTGGGTAGCGCCACAGATACGCAGTATTTT
TRBD2	TRBJ2-7	TRBV24-1	NA	CATSVTGGAHEQYF	TGTGCCACCAGTGTAACGGGAGGTGCCCACGAGCAGTACTTC
TRBD1	TRBJ2-7	TRBV30	NA	CAVKLGQAYEQYF	TGTGCCGTGAAACTCGGACAGGCCTACGAGCAGTACTTC
NA	TRBJ1-4	TRBV18	NA	CASSPGQILQKLFF	TGTGCCAGCTCTCCGGGACAAATACTACAAAAACTGTTTTTT
TRBD2	TRBJ2-7	TRBV9	NA	CASSPAGGAYEQYF	TGTGCCAGCAGCCCGGCGGGGGGAGCCTACGAGCAGTACTTC
TRBD1	TRBJ2-5	TRBV5-1	NA	CASSPRGLQETQYF	TGCGCCAGCAGCCCTAGGGGGCTCCAAGAGACCCAGTACTTC
NA	TRBJ2-7	TRBV7-2	few	CASSLMGGYEQYF	TGTGCCAGCAGCTTGATGGGGGGCTACGAGCAGTACTTC
TRBD1	TRBJ2-7	TRBV19	NA	CASSARDRAHEQYF	TGTGCCAGTAGCGCCCGGGACAGGGCCCACGAGCAGTACTTC
TRBD2	TRBJ2-7	TRBV7-3	NA	CASSLLAGVSYEQYF	TGTGCCAGCAGCTTGTTGGCGGGAGTATCCTACGAGCAGTACTTC
NA	TRBJ2-5	TRBV9	NA	CASSVGGGRETQYF	TGTGCCAGCAGCGTAGGTGGGGGGAGGGAGACCCAGTACTTC
NA	TRBJ1-2	TRBV21-1	NA	CASSKAGQGDNGYTF	TGTGCCAGCAGCAAAGCGGGGCAGGGGGACAATGGCTACACCTTC
TRBD1	TRBJ1-2	TRBV7-2	NA	CASSATPGQGNGYTF	TGTGCCAGCAGCGCGACCCCGGGACAGGGGAATGGCTACACCTTC
TRBD1	TRBJ2-3	TRBV25-1	NA	CASSARQGFTDTQYF	TGTGCCAGCAGTGCCCGACAGGGTTTTACAGATACGCAGTATTTT
NA	TRBJ1-5	TRBV5-6	few	CASSLGWVSGQPQHF	TGTGCCAGCAGCTTGGGGTGGGTAAGCGGTCAGCCCCAGCATTTT
NA	TRBJ2-7	TRBV9	NA	CASSRKGLGYEQYF	TGTGCCAGCAGTCGCAAGGGGTTGGGCTACGAGCAGTACTTC
TRBD1	TRBJ1-3	TRBV7-9	NA	CASSLGQGASTIYF	TGTGCCAGCAGCCTGGGACAGGGAGCAAGCACCATATATTTT
NA	TRBJ1-2	TRBV21-1	NA	CASSTRDRERGGYTF	TGTGCCAGCAGCACAAGGGACAGGGAGCGAGGTGGCTACACCTTC
TRBD1	TRBJ1-2	TRBV19	few	CASGQGAGGYTF	TGTGCCAGTGGTCAGGGGGCGGGTGGCTACACCTTC
TRBD1	TRBJ1-2	TRBV10-3	NA	CAINPGTGFLYGYTF	TGTGCCATCAACCCCGGGACAGGGTTTCTCTATGGCTACACCTTC
TRBD2	TRBJ2-1	TRBV7-2	NA	CASSLASGGRSLYNEQFF	TGTGCCAGCAGCTTAGCGTCGGGGGGACGCTCCCTCTACAATGAGCAGTTCTTC
TRBD1	TRBJ2-2	TRBV19	few	CASSRDRVRTGELFF	TGTGCCAGTAGTAGAGACAGGGTCCGCACCGGGGAGCTGTTTTTT
TRBD1	TRBJ1-2	TRBV5-8	once	CASSPGQGVYGYTF	TGTGCCAGCAGCCCCGGACAGGGTGTGTATGGCTACACCTTC
TRBD1	TRBJ1-6	TRBV4-1	NA	CASSQRGGQGAGSPLHF	TGCGCCAGCAGCCAGAGGGGGGGACAGGGGGCAGGATCACCCCTCCACTTT
TRBD1	TRBJ2-1	TRBV3-1/TRBV3-2	NA	CASSRYFFGTGPNEQFF	TGTGCCAGCAGCCGTTACTTTTTTGGGACAGGTCCTAATGAGCAGTTCTTC
TRBD2	TRBJ2-3	TRBV7-6	NA	CASSSTGLAEEKDTQYF	TGTGCCAGCAGCTCCACTGGACTAGCGGAGGAGAAGGATACGCAGTATTTT
TRBD2	TRBJ2-2	TRBV29-1	NA	CSVRPGLLNTGELFF	TGCAGCGTTAGACCGGGACTACTTAACACCGGGGAGCTGTTTTTT